The entry that follows covers one T cell receptor (beta chain) sequence. What it binds is not known. A universal primer binding site was introduced by template switching. The final cDNA contained unique molecular identifiers. TCRdb reprocessed the 5' RACE reads with MiXCR, giving one entry per CDR3 protein. The sample has under 300,000 distinct CDR3 sequences; around 15% are singletons. The source of the sample is a study of identical twins. From germline, CDR1 is SGHAT and CDR2 FQNNGV. The J segment lost 10 bases and the V segment lost 5 bases, leaving 10 bases of the junction unmatched. CDR3 size: 14 residues. Study-wide points: The more abundant beta clonotypes in cord blood had fewer insertions, and memory repertoires did not show this. Excess low generation probability was seen in twin-shared out-of-frame alpha sequences.

Sequenced material: memory (CD45RO+) T cells sorted from blood. The chain employs TRBV11-2 and TRBJ1-4; TRBD1 matches at 7 bases. This receptor was taken from a young woman in good health. CDR3 in DNA: TGTGCCAGCAGCCTCGACAGGGTTGTTGGAAAACTGTTTTTT. Translated: CASSLDRVVGKLFF. Supplemented by reference TRBV11-2 and TRBJ1-4, the full variable domain reads EAGVAQSPRYKIIEKRQSVAFWCNPISGHATLYWYQQILGQGPKLLIQFQNNGVVDDSQLPKDRFSAERLKGVDSTLKIQPAKLEDSAVYLCASSLDRVVGKLFFGSGTQLSVL.